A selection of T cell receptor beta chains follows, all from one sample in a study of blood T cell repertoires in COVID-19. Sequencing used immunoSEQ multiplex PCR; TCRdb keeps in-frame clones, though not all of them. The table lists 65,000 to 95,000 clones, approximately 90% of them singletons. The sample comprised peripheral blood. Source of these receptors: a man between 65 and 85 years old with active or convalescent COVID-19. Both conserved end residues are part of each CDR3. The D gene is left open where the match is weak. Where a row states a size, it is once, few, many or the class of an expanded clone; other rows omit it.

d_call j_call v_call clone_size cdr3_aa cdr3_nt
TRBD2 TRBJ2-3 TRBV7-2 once CASTSGLAGRADTQYF TGTGCCAGCACCTCGGGACTAGCGGGGAGGGCAGATACGCAGTATTTT
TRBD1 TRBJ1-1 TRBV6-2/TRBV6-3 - CASSSWTGGNTEAFF TGTGCCAGCAGTTCCTGGACAGGGGGGAACACTGAAGCTTTCTTT
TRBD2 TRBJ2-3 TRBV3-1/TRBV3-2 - CASSQGRTFGGGLDTQYF TGTGCCAGCAGCCAAGGAAGAACGTTTGGCGGGGGATTAGATACGCAGTATTTT
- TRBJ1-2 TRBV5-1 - CASSPGDRSNYGYTF TGCGCCAGCAGCCCAGGTGACAGATCTAACTATGGCTACACCTTC
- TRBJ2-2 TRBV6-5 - CASAVRTGELFF TGTGCCAGTGCTGTGCGCACCGGGGAGCTGTTTTTT
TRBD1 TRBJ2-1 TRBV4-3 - CASSQETGANEQFF TGCGCCAGCAGCCAAGAAACAGGGGCGAATGAGCAGTTCTTC
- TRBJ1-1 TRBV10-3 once CAISGVRHTEAFF TGTGCCATCAGTGGGGTCAGGCACACTGAAGCTTTCTTT
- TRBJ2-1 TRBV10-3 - CAIAGGRNEQFF TGTGCCATCGCGGGTGGGAGGAATGAGCAGTTCTTC
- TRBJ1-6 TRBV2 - CASSMRGTSPLHF TGTGCCAGCAGTATGAGGGGGACTTCACCCCTCCACTTT
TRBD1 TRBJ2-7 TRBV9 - CASSVATGNYEQYF TGTGCCAGCAGCGTAGCGACAGGGAACTACGAGCAGTACTTC
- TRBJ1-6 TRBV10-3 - CAISEEAGEYNSPLHF TGTGCCATCAGTGAGGAGGCAGGGGAGTATAATTCACCCCTCCACTTT
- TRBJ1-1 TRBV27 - CASSLFGGMNTEAFF TGTGCCAGCAGTTTATTCGGGGGTATGAACACTGAAGCTTTCTTT
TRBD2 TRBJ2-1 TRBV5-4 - CASSFRLAGVYNEQFF TGTGCCAGCAGTTTTAGACTAGCGGGGGTGTACAATGAGCAGTTCTTC
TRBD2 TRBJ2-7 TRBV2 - CASSRPGLAPYEQYF TGTGCCAGCAGTAGACCGGGACTAGCCCCCTACGAGCAGTACTTC
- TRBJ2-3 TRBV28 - CASRVGGAGDTDTQYF TGTGCCAGCAGGGTAGGGGGAGCAGGGGACACAGATACGCAGTATTTT
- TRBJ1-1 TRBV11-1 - CASSLFARGAEAFF TGTGCCAGCAGCTTATTCGCCCGGGGTGCTGAAGCTTTCTTT
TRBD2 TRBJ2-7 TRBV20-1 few CSASLAGAYEQYF TGCAGTGCTAGTTTAGCGGGGGCCTACGAGCAGTACTTC
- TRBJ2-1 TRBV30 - CAWMSYNEQFF TGTGCCTGGATGTCTTACAATGAGCAGTTCTTC
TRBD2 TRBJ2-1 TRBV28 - CASSQLAVSYNEQFF TGTGCCAGCAGTCAGCTAGCGGTCTCCTACAATGAGCAGTTCTTC
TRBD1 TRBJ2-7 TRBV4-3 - CASSPGTGNYEQYF TGCGCCAGCAGCCCCGGGACAGGAAACTACGAGCAGTACTTC
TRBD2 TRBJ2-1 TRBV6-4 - CASSDSSGGAGPNEQFF TGTGCCAGCAGTGACTCTAGCGGGGGAGCGGGACCCAATGAGCAGTTCTTC
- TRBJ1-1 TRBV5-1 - CASSAGPENTEAFF TGCGCCAGCAGCGCGGGACCGGAAAACACTGAAGCTTTCTTT
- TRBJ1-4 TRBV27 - CASSLGPTNEKLFF TGTGCCAGCAGTTTAGGGCCAACTAATGAAAAACTGTTTTTT
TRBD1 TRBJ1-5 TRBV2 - CASSYWTGGQPQHF TGTGCCAGCAGTTACTGGACAGGGGGCCAGCCCCAGCATTTT
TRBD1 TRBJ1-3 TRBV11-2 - CASSLIQGAGGNTIYF TGTGCCAGCAGCTTAATCCAGGGGGCAGGTGGAAACACCATATATTTT
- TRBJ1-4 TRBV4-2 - CASRGAGSLEKLFF TGTGCCAGCCGGGGGGCAGGGTCGCTTGAAAAACTGTTTTTT
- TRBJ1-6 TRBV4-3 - CASSQSVNYNSPLHF TGCGCCAGCAGCCAATCCGTTAACTATAATTCACCCCTCCACTTT
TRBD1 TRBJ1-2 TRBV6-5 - CASSPTGVGLGYTF TGTGCCAGCAGTCCGACAGGGGTCGGCTTGGGCTACACCTTC
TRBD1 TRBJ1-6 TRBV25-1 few CASTGQGGSPLHF TGTGCCAGCACCGGACAGGGAGGATCACCCCTCCACTTT
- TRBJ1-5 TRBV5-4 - CASSLRQPQHF TGTGCCAGCAGCCTTAGACAGCCCCAGCATTTT
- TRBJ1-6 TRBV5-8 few CASSPSGPNSPLHF TGTGCCAGCAGCCCCTCAGGTCCTAATTCACCCCTCCACTTT
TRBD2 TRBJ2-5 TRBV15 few CATSIGGQETQYF TGTGCCACCAGCATCGGGGGGCAAGAGACCCAGTACTTC
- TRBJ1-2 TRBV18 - CASSPPPREMLGGYTF TGTGCCAGCTCACCACCGCCGAGGGAGATGTTGGGTGGCTACACCTTC
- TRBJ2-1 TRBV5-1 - CASSIESDTNEQFF TGCGCCAGCAGCATCGAATCCGACACCAATGAGCAGTTCTTC
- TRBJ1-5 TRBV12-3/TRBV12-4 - CASSLGGAQHF TGTGCCAGCAGTTTGGGGGGTGCCCAGCATTTT
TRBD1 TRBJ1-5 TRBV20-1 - CSASSDRGRSNQPQHF TGCAGTGCTAGTTCAGACAGGGGGCGGTCAAATCAGCCCCAGCATTTT
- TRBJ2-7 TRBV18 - CASSESSAANYEQYF TGTGCCAGCTCGGAGTCGAGCGCAGCGAACTACGAGCAGTACTTC
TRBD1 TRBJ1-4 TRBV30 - CAWSPGGRTNEKLFF TGTGCCTGGAGTCCAGGGGGTCGGACTAATGAAAAACTGTTTTTT
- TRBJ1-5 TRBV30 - CAWSVVPWLEPQHF TGTGCCTGGAGTGTAGTTCCCTGGCTAGAGCCCCAGCATTTT
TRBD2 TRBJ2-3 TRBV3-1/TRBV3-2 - CASSQASGTSGGVRDTQYF TGTGCCAGCAGCCAAGCCTCCGGGACTAGCGGGGGGGTTAGGGATACGCAGTATTTT
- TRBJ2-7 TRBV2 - CASSGGQGWLEQYF TGTGCCAGCAGTGGGGGTCAGGGTTGGCTCGAGCAGTACTTC
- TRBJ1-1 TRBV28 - CASGADPTNTEAFF TGTGCCAGCGGGGCGGACCCTACGAACACTGAAGCTTTCTTT
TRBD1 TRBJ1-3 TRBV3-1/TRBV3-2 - CASSQPTGAISGNTIYF TGTGCCAGCAGCCAACCCACAGGGGCCATCTCTGGAAACACCATATATTTT
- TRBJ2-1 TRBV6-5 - CASSLLGRSNEQFF TGTGCCAGCAGCCTCCTGGGGAGATCTAATGAGCAGTTCTTC
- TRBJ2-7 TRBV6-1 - CASSEFPAGQYF TGTGCCAGCAGTGAATTTCCGGCGGGGCAGTACTTC
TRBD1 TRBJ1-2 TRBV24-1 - CATSGDDRGQGYGYTF TGTGCCACCAGTGGGGACGACAGGGGCCAGGGCTATGGCTACACCTTC
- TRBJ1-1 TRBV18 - CASSEDRNTEAFF TGTGCCAGCTCAGAGGACAGAAACACTGAAGCTTTCTTT
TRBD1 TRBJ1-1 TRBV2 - CATLRDSKNTEAFF TGTGCCACCCTCCGGGACAGTAAGAACACTGAAGCTTTCTTT
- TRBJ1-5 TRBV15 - CATSRDPARNQPQHF TGTGCCACCAGCAGAGATCCTGCCAGGAATCAGCCCCAGCATTTT
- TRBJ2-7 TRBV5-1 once CASSPGVAKYEQYF TGCGCCAGCAGCCCGGGGGTAGCGAAGTACGAGCAGTACTTC
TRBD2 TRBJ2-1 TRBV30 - CAWSIGTTYEQFF TGTGCCTGGAGTATAGGGACTACCTATGAGCAGTTCTTC
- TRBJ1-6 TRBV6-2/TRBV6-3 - CASSYSQQGRLHSPLHF TGTGCCAGCAGTTACTCACAACAGGGACGACTCCATTCACCCCTCCACTTT
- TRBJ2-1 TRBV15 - CATSRAGRGDEQFF TGTGCCACCAGCAGAGCGGGGAGAGGTGATGAGCAGTTCTTC
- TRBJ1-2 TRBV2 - CASSEEAGGYGYTF TGTGCCAGCAGTGAAGAGGCCGGCGGGTATGGCTACACCTTC
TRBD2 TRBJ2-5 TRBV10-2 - CASSEWASGGPYQETQYF TGCGCCAGCAGTGAGTGGGCTAGCGGGGGGCCGTACCAAGAGACCCAGTACTTC
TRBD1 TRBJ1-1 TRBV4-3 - CASSQETGGNTEAFF TGCGCCAGCAGCCAAGAAACAGGGGGGAACACTGAAGCTTTCTTT
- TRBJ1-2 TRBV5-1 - CASSFVFMRVFGYTF TGCGCCAGCAGCTTCGTTTTTATGCGGGTCTTTGGCTACACCTTC
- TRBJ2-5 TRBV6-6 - CASSSDGTGGTQYF TGTGCCAGCAGTTCCGACGGGACCGGGGGGACCCAGTACTTC
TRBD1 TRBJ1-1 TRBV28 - CASSLAPGTGGAGEAFF TGTGCCAGCAGTTTAGCCCCCGGGACAGGGGGCGCGGGTGAAGCTTTCTTT